Below, one T cell receptor (beta chain) is given with its context. Its specific antigen is unknown. Base qualities were left out, and no much larger clone turns up one base away. This sample was taken from a study of blood T cell repertoires in COVID-19 (dated by TCRdb to the early 2020s). For context, the study as a whole: Samples from collaborators originated in the United States, Italy and Spain and spanned both the acute and convalescent phases of COVID-19. The prospective study material was composed of cDNA or gDNA derived from T cells, B-cell-depleted T cells, or PBMCs. Deeply sampled blood TCRbeta repertoires from subjects exposed to, actively infected with, or recovered from COVID-19 were included in the dataset. The repertoires were released in a freely available public database meant as a resource for research on the immune response to SARS-CoV-2. The samples were drawn from two sources: the first 160 participants of the ongoing ImmuneRACE study, and 1,200 or so subjects contributed by 6 global collaborators. Nearly every sample came with metadata listing a de-identified subject ID, COVID-19 status, age in years and sex. Where HLA class I and class II types were available, the types were taken from metadata supplied by the sample provider, not from assay-based typing.

The germline V gene (reference sequence) yields LGHDT for CDR1 and YNNKEL for CDR2. The CDR3 starts with the cysteine, ends with the phenylalanine, and has 18 residues. Only the CDR3 DNA stays, 54 bases, in frame from base 1. V lost 0 bases and J lost 1 base, and the count of bases not matched to a germline gene is 1. The immunoSEQ Assay, a bias-controlled multiplex PCR, was used to amplify TCRbeta CDR3 regions from genomic DNA. In the source study's methods: The number of nucleated cells in each sample was estimated from the amplification of reference gene primers within the assay. Sequence reads were collapsed and filtered to measure the absolute abundance of every unique TCRbeta CDR3 rearrangement. For each sample, productive Simpson clonality was calculated as the square root of Simpson's diversity index across productive rearrangements. In TCRdb, the immuneACCESS table is reduced to in-frame sequences with V and J assigned. These tables do not hold every clone; where another copy was compared, an unresolved V gene accounts for under half, and the others remain unexplained. Clone size and the V and J calls come from that table; the DNA yielded D and trimming. The sample table holds under 150,000 clones, of which about 83% were seen once. The top ten clonotypes cover about a tenth of the sample.

What the authors observed across the whole study: The amount of clinical and demographic metadata varied by source and participant and was provided uncurated.

Collaborating institutions collected whole blood in K2EDTA tubes following their own protocols. Collaborator samples were shipped for TCRbeta analysis as frozen whole blood, isolated PBMCs, or DNA extracted from either sample type. This sequence uses TRBV3-1 (or the pseudogene TRBV3-2) and TRBJ2-1; TRBD2 matches 15 bases in the middle. The sequenced sample consisted of peripheral blood. This TCR was sampled from a man between 40 and 49 years old with active or convalescent COVID-19. CDR3 sequence: CASSQEGLAGGSYNEQFF. At the DNA level, the sequence is TGTGCCAGCAGCCAAGAGGGACTAGCGGGGGGTTCCTACAATGAGCAGTTCTTC.